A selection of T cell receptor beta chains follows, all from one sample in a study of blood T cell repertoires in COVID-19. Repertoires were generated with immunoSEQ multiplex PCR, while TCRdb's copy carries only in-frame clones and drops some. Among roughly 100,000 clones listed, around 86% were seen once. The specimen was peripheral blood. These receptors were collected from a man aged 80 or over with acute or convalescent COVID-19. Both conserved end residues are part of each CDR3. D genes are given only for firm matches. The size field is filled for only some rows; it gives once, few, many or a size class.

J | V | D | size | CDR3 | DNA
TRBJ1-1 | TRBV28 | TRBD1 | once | CASSSGQGPEAFF | TGTGCCAGCAGTTCAGGACAGGGGCCAGAAGCTTTCTTT
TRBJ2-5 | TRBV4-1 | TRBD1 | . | CASSQARGTGRGETQYF | TGCGCCAGCAGCCAAGCTAGGGGGACAGGGAGGGGAGAGACCCAGTACTTC
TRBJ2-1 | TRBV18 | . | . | CASSQGAYNEQFF | TGTGCCAGCTCACAAGGGGCCTACAATGAGCAGTTCTTC
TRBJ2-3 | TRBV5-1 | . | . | CASSPSPPSTDTQYF | TGCGCCAGCAGCCCTAGCCCTCCTAGCACAGATACGCAGTATTTT
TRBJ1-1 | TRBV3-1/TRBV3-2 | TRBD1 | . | CASSHNDRGSPDIAFF | TGTGCCAGCAGCCATAATGACAGGGGAAGCCCCGACATCGCTTTCTTT
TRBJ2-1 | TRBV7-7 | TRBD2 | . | CASSPTSGGTSYNEQFF | TGTGCTAGCAGCCCAACTAGCGGGGGGACCTCCTACAATGAGCAGTTCTTC
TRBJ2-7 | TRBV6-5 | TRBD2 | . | CASSYSRGRRGEQYF | TGTGCCAGCAGTTACTCCCGCGGGAGGCGAGGCGAGCAGTACTTC
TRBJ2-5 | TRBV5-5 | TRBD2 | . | CASSTRAGGAQYF | TGTGCCAGCAGCACAAGAGCGGGGGGAGCCCAGTACTTC
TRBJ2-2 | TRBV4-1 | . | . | CASSQGRGLNTGELFF | TGCGCCAGCAGCCAAGGGAGGGGTCTGAACACCGGGGAGCTGTTTTTT
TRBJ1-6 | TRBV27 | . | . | CASSLGRPSSYNSPLHF | TGTGCCAGCAGTTTGGGCAGACCAAGCTCCTATAATTCACCCCTCCACTTT
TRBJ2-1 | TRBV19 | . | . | CASSPWGGNSYNEQFF | TGTGCCAGTAGTCCCTGGGGCGGAAACTCCTACAATGAGCAGTTCTTC
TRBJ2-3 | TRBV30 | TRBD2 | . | CAWSAWSSGSSDTQYF | TGTGCCTGGAGTGCCTGGTCTAGCGGGAGTTCAGATACGCAGTATTTT
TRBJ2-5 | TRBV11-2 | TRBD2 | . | CASSLDGSGRLGETQYF | TGTGCCAGCAGCTTAGATGGTAGCGGGAGGTTGGGAGAGACCCAGTACTTC
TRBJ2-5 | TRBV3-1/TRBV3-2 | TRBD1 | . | CASSYSGTEETQYF | TGTGCCAGCAGCTACTCCGGGACAGAAGAGACCCAGTACTTC
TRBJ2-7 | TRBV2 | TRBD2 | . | CASRGLGDEQYF | TGTGCCAGCAGAGGACTAGGCGACGAGCAGTACTTC
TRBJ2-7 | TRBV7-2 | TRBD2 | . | CASSPQGAGGPYEQYF | TGTGCCAGCAGCCCCCAGGGAGCGGGAGGGCCCTACGAGCAGTACTTC
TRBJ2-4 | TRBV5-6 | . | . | CASSFPGAAKNIQYF | TGTGCCAGCAGCTTTCCGGGAGCAGCCAAAAACATTCAGTACTTC
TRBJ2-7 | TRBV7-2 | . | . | CASSFSGGTYEQYF | TGTGCCAGCAGTTTTTCAGGGGGGACCTACGAGCAGTACTTC
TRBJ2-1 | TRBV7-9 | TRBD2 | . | CASSPLAGENDNEQFF | TGTGCCAGCAGCCCGCTAGCGGGAGAAAACGACAATGAGCAGTTCTTC
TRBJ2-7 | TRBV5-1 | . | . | CASSLAPGDAYEQYF | TGCGCCAGCAGCTTGGCGCCAGGGGATGCCTACGAGCAGTACTTC
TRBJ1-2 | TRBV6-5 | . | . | CASSFYSGGYTF | TGTGCCAGCAGTTTCTACAGTGGTGGCTACACCTTC
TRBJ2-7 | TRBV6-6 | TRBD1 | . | CASSYSTGGYEQYF | TGTGCCAGCAGTTACTCGACAGGGGGCTACGAGCAGTACTTC
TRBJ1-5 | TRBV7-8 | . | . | CASSLDYSNQPQHF | TGTGCCAGCAGCTTAGATTATAGCAATCAGCCCCAGCATTTT
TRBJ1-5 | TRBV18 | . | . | CASSISGVQPQHF | TGTGCCAGCTCGATAAGCGGGGTTCAGCCCCAGCATTTT
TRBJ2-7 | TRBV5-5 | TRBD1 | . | CASSLVQGVSSYEQYF | TGTGCCAGCAGCTTGGTGCAGGGGGTAAGCTCCTACGAGCAGTACTTC
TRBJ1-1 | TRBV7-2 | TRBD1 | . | CASSLYATGVMNTEAFF | TGTGCCAGCAGCTTATACGCTACAGGGGTTATGAACACTGAAGCTTTCTTT
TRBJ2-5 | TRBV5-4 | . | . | CASGPSLGPQETQYF | TGTGCCAGCGGGCCGTCGTTGGGGCCCCAAGAGACCCAGTACTTC
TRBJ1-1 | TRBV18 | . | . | CASSPEAGEAFF | TGTGCCAGCTCACCAGAGGCTGGTGAAGCTTTCTTT
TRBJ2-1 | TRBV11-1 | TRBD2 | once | CASSFLGTSAPNEQFF | TGTGCCAGCAGCTTTTTGGGGACTAGCGCACCCAATGAGCAGTTCTTC
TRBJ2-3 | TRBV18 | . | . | CASSELSTDTQYF | TGTGCCAGCTCGGAGCTTAGCACAGATACGCAGTATTTT
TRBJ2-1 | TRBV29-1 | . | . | CSAGPGGSYNEQFF | TGCAGCGCTGGACCCGGCGGGTCCTACAATGAGCAGTTCTTC
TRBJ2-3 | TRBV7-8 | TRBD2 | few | CASSSTSGREDTQYF | TGTGCCAGCAGCTCTACTAGCGGGAGAGAAGATACGCAGTATTTT
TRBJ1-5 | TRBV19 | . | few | CASSPQGIGNQPQHF | TGTGCCAGTAGTCCTCAGGGGATAGGCAATCAGCCCCAGCATTTT
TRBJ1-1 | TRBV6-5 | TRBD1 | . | CASWGQGIQAFF | TGTGCCAGCTGGGGACAGGGGATTCAAGCTTTCTTT
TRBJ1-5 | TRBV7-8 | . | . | CASSRGPDWPQHF | TGTGCCAGCAGCCGAGGACCTGACTGGCCCCAGCATTTT
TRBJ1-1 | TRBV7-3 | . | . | CASSFREGDTEAFF | TGTGCCAGCAGCTTTAGAGAAGGGGACACTGAAGCTTTCTTT
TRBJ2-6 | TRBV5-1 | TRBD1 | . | CASSLVRGGTGPLRSGANVLTF | TGCGCCAGCAGCTTAGTACGCGGAGGGACAGGTCCCCTCCGGTCTGGGGCCAACGTCCTGACTTTC
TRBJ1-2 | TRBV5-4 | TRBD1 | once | CASSAGQRNYGYTF | TGTGCCAGCAGCGCGGGACAGCGTAACTATGGCTACACCTTC
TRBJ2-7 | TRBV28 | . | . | CASSLTGYYEQYF | TGTGCCAGCAGTTTAACAGGGTACTACGAGCAGTACTTC
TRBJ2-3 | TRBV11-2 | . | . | CASSSNTGTDTQYF | TGTGCCAGCAGCTCAAACACAGGGACAGATACGCAGTATTTT
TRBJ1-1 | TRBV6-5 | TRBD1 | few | CASSFSRQGLTEAFF | TGTGCCAGCAGTTTTTCCCGACAGGGGCTTACTGAAGCTTTCTTT
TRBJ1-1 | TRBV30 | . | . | CAWSPRRGSNTEAFF | TGTGCCTGGAGCCCCCGCAGGGGATCTAACACTGAAGCTTTCTTT
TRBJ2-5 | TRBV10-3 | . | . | CAIRTEGGETQYF | TGTGCCATCAGGACCGAGGGGGGGGAGACCCAGTACTTC
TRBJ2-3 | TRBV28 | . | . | CASSFPGTSTDTQYF | TGTGCCAGCAGTTTTCCGGGGACTAGCACAGATACGCAGTATTTT
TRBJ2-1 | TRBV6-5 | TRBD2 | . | CASRRERGMYNEQFF | TGTGCCAGCCGGCGAGAGCGGGGGATGTACAATGAGCAGTTCTTC
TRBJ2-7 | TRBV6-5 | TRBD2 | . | CASSLRRGDEQYF | TGTGCCAGCAGTCTTAGACGGGGGGACGAGCAGTACTTC
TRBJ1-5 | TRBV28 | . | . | CASRERTVPQQPQHF | TGTGCCAGCAGGGAACGGACAGTTCCACAGCAGCCCCAGCATTTT
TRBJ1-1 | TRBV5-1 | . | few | CASREGAPNTEAFF | TGCGCCAGCCGGGAGGGAGCACCTAACACTGAAGCTTTCTTT
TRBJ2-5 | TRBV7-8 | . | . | CASSFHQRPETQYF | TGTGCCAGCAGCTTCCATCAGAGGCCAGAGACCCAGTACTTC
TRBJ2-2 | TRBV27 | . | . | CASSRPGVTGELFF | TGTGCCAGCAGCAGACCAGGGGTTACCGGGGAGCTGTTTTTT
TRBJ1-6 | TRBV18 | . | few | CASSPISGAEKSPLHF | TGTGCCAGCTCACCAATTAGCGGGGCGGAAAAATCACCCCTCCACTTT
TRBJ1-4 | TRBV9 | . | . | CASSIFGGVNEKLFF | TGTGCCAGCAGTATATTTGGAGGGGTTAATGAAAAACTGTTTTTT
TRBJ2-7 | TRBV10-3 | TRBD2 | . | CAISESTGRGATEQYF | TGTGCCATCAGTGAGTCGACCGGGAGGGGTGCTACGGAGCAGTACTTC
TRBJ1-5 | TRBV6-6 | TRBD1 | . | CASSGGQGAGQPQHF | TGTGCCAGCAGTGGGGGACAGGGGGCCGGACAGCCCCAGCATTTT